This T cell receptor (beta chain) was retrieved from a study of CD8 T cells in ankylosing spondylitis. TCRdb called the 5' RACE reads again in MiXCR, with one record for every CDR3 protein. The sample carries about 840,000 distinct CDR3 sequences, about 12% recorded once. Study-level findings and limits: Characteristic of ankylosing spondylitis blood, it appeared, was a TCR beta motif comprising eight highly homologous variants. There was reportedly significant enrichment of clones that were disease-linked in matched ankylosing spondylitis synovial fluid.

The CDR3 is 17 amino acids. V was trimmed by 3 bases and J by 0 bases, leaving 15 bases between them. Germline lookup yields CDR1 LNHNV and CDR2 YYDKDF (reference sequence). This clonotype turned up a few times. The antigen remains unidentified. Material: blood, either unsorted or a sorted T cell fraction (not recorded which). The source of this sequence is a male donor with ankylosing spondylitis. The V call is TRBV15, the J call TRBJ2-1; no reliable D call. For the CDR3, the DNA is TGTGCCACCAGCAGGGGCTGGCGTCCGAGCTCCTACAATGAGCAGTTCTTC. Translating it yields CATSRGWRPSSYNEQFF.